A single sample gave rise to the 22 T cell receptor beta chains below, sequenced in a study of cytomegalovirus exposure and HLA in healthy donors. The PCR had 60 Vbeta and 13 Jbeta primers. TCRdb's copy holds only in-frame clones and misses some; the assay was immunoSEQ multiplex PCR. The sample gives about 200,000 clones, 79% of which show up once; 1.7% is in the top ten. Sequenced material: PBMCs. All receptors come from a man aged 50-59 years in good health and CMV-seronegative.

The rearrangement joins TRBV2 to TRBJ2-3; perhaps TRBD2 as D (5 bases). The CDR3 length is 13 residues. The V end lost 7 bases, the J end lost 0 bases, and 8 bases lay between the germline ends. Per germline, CDR1 SNHLY and CDR2 FYNNEI. The CDR3: CASIGLSTDTQYF. CDR3 DNA sequence: TGTGCCAGCATCGGACTTAGCACAGATACGCAGTATTTT.

This chain joins TRBV11-3 and TRBJ2-7; weak D call: TRBD1 (5 bases). In germline, CDR1 is SGHNT, CDR2 YENEEA. Trimming shortened V by 5 bases and J by 3 bases, and 14 bases separated the two germline ends. This CDR3 is 14 amino acids long. The CDR3 spells CASSLYGQDYEQYF. DNA for the CDR3: TGTGCCAGCAGCCTTTACGGACAAGACTACGAGCAGTACTTC. The full variable domain, in which reference TRBV11-3 and TRBJ2-7 provide the parts outside the CDR3, is EAGVVQSPRYKIIEKKQPVAFWCNPISGHNTLYWYLQNLGQGPELLIRYENEEAVDDSQLPKDRFSAERLKGVDSTLKIQPAELGDSAVYLCASSLYGQDYEQYFGPGTRLTVT.

J is TRBJ1-6 and V is TRBV28, with no clear D. Germline V gives CDR1 MDHEN, CDR2 SYDVKM. The CDR3 is made up of 12 amino acids. Trimming shortened V by 2 bases and J by 11 bases, and 7 bases separated the two germline ends. The DNA of the CDR3 is TGTGCCAGCAGTTTAAGCGTAGCACCCCTCCACTTT. Translating gives CASSLSVAPLHF.

This CDR3 reads CASSPGGYQETQYF. The CDR3 bases are TGTGCCAGCAGCCCCGGGGGTTACCAAGAGACCCAGTACTTC. The chain has TRBV7-3 and TRBJ2-5, with TRBD2 as a possible D gene (6 bases). The CDR3 extends over 14 amino acids. Deletions cut 5 bases from V and 0 bases from J, with 10 bases between. Germline assignment: CDR1 SGHTA and CDR2 FQGTGA.

The chain is built from TRBV5-1 and TRBJ2-2; D possibly corresponds to TRBD2 (6 bases). V lost 4 bases to trimming and J lost 4 bases, with 11 bases between them. Per the germline V gene, CDR1 is SGHRS and CDR2 is YFSETQ. The CDR3 length is 14 residues. Here the CDR3 reads CASSLGLSTGELFF. As DNA, the CDR3 is TGCGCCAGCAGCCTGGGACTTAGCACCGGGGAGCTGTTTTTT.

The chain recombines TRBV7-9 with TRBJ2-1, with 7 nucleotides matching TRBD2. This CDR3 spans 17 amino acids. Germline lookup yields CDR1 SEHNR and CDR2 FQNEAQ (reference sequence). V lost 5 bases to trimming and J lost 3 bases; unmatched junction nucleotides: 13. The CDR3 DNA is TGTGCCAGCAGCCTTTCGACTAGCCCGGGGATCTACAATGAGCAGTTCTTC. Translated: CASSLSTSPGIYNEQFF.

The chain uses TRBV5-1 and TRBJ2-1; D is possibly TRBD2 (5 bases). V was trimmed by 5 bases and J by 0 bases, leaving 12 bases between them. This CDR3 has 15 residues. Germline V CDR1 and CDR2: SGHRS, YFSETQ. This CDR3 is CASSKLESSYNEQFF. The DNA of the CDR3 is TGCGCCAGCAGTAAACTAGAGAGCTCCTACAATGAGCAGTTCTTC.

The V and J genes are TRBV7-9 and TRBJ1-4, with 8 bases matching TRBD1. Losses at the gene ends were 6 bases for V and 3 bases for J; bases not matched to a gene: 6. The germline V gene encodes CDR1 SEHNR and CDR2 FQNEAQ (reference sequence). CDR3 length equals 15 residues. CDR3: CASRDGTGANEKLFF. The CDR3 DNA reads TGTGCCAGCAGAGACGGGACAGGCGCTAATGAAAAACTGTTTTTT. The complete variable domain, with remaining parts taken from reference TRBV7-9 and TRBJ1-4, reads DTGVSQNPRHKITKRGQNVTFRCDPISEHNRLYWYRQTLGQGPEFLTYFQNEAQLEKSRLLSDRFSAERPKGSFSTLEIQRTEQGDSAMYLCASRDGTGANEKLFFGSGTQLSVL.

This clone was seen more than once but under ten times. The chain has TRBV7-7 and TRBJ2-5; tentative D call: TRBD1 (6 bases). Trimming left V 3 bases short and J 2 bases short, with 16 bases between. Germline CDR1 reads SSHAT; CDR2 reads FNYEAQ (reference sequence). The CDR3 is 16 residues long. CDR3: CASSLGQGRIQETQYF. The CDR3 DNA reads TGTGCCAGCAGCTTGGGGCAGGGGCGGATACAAGAGACCCAGTACTTC. Full variable domain (missing parts from reference TRBV7-7 and TRBJ2-5): GAGVSQSPRYKVTKRGQDVTLRCDPISSHATLYWYQQALGQGPEFLTYFNYEAQPDKSGLPSDRFSAERPEGSISTLTIQRTEQRDSAMYRCASSLGQGRIQETQYFGPGTRLLVL.

The chain is built from TRBV5-1 and TRBJ2-1, with D possibly being TRBD2 (6 bases). CDR3 length: 13 residues. Trimming shortened V by 3 bases and J by 4 bases, and 8 bases separated the two germline ends. CDR1 and CDR2 from the germline V gene are SGHRS and YFSETQ. The CDR3 DNA follows: TGCGCCAGCAGCTCCGGGAGTTACAATGAGCAGTTCTTC. Amino acids: CASSSGSYNEQFF.

V gene TRBV11-2 combines with J gene TRBJ2-5; 9 bases are a match to TRBD2. Germline trimming cut 0 bases from V and 6 bases from J; bases unmatched to any gene: 11. CDR3 length: 17 amino acids. CDR1 and CDR2 (germline): SGHAT, FQNNGV. CDR3 DNA sequence: TGTGCCAGCAGCTTAGATCGGGCGGCGGGAGGGCAGAAGACCCAGTACTTC. Its translation is CASSLDRAAGGQKTQYF.

This chain joins TRBV27 and TRBJ2-7; 10 bases agree with TRBD2. Germline CDR1 is MNHEY and CDR2 is SMNVEV (reference sequence). This CDR3 comprises 15 residues. V lost 8 bases and J lost 6; bases outside the gene matches: 13. The CDR3 here is CASGRGAGGFREQYF. CDR3 nucleotides: TGTGCCAGCGGTAGAGGAGCGGGAGGGTTCCGCGAGCAGTACTTC.

This chain joins TRBV9 and TRBJ2-7; possible D gene TRBD2, 5 bases. Germline V gene sequence: CDR1 SGDLS, CDR2 YYNGEE. Trimming left V 0 bases short and J 6 bases short, with 16 bases between. The CDR3 has 15 amino acids. The CDR3, as DNA: TGTGCCAGCAGCGTAGATGGAGAGAGGGCCGCCGAGCAGTACTTC. Translating gives CASSVDGERAAEQYF.

V gene TRBV5-1 combines with J gene TRBJ2-4; 12 nucleotides line up with TRBD1. Germline assignment: CDR1 SGHRS and CDR2 YFSETQ. With V trimmed by 4 bases and J by 1 base, 3 bases remained unmatched. The CDR3 has 16 residues. DNA of the CDR3: TGCGCCAGCAGCACCGGGACAGGGGGCGCCAAAAACATTCAGTACTTC. Protein product: CASSTGTGGAKNIQYF.

The chain uses TRBV9 and TRBJ1-3, with TRBD1 matching 8 bases. The CDR3 covers 15 residues. The germline CDR1 and CDR2 sequences are SGDLS and YYNGEE. V gave up 0 bases and J gave up 3 bases; unmatched junction bases: 2. CDR3 nucleotide sequence: TGTGCCAGCAGCGTAGAACAGGGGGGTGGAAACACCATATATTTT. Protein sequence: CASSVEQGGGNTIYF.

This chain joins TRBV11-2 and TRBJ2-7; 7 nucleotides align to TRBD2. V gave up 10 bases and J gave up 2 bases; unmatched junction bases: 14. Germline V gives CDR1 SGHAT, CDR2 FQNNGV. This CDR3 has 15 residues. The CDR3 is CATSAGAGAPYEQYF. The CDR3 DNA reads TGTGCCACTAGTGCCGGTGCGGGAGCCCCCTACGAGCAGTACTTC.

The chain is built from TRBV11-2 and TRBJ2-7, with 7 bases aligning to TRBD2. The CDR3 has 14 residues. The J segment lost 2 bases and the V segment lost 5 bases, leaving 6 bases of the junction unmatched. CDR1 SGHAT and CDR2 FQNNGV come from the germline V gene. Here the CDR3 DNA reads TGTGCCAGCAGCCAAGGCCTAGCGGCCTACGAGCAGTACTTC. It encodes CASSQGLAAYEQYF.

The chain is built from TRBV6-5 and TRBJ2-7; 9 bases fit TRBD2. The junction had 7 bases not matched to a gene; V was cut back by 4 bases and J by 0 bases. The CDR3 is made up of 16 amino acids. In germline, CDR1 is MNHEY, CDR2 SVGAGI. The CDR3: CASSCSSAGGSYEQYF. Here the CDR3 DNA reads TGTGCCAGCAGTTGCTCGTCAGCGGGAGGCTCCTACGAGCAGTACTTC.

This chain connects TRBV28 to TRBJ1-1, with D uncertain. Between the trimmed V and J ends, which lost 5 bases and 10 bases, there was a span of 14 bases. Per germline, CDR1 MDHEN and CDR2 SYDVKM. This CDR3 has 12 residues. CDR3 sequence reads: CASSTFNGGAFF. The CDR3 nucleotides read TGTGCCAGCAGTACATTCAATGGTGGAGCTTTCTTT.

This chain links TRBV5-6 with TRBJ1-2; 8 nucleotides line up with TRBD1. V dropped 6 bases and J dropped 4; count of bases not matched to a gene: 5. Germline-derived CDR1 and CDR2 are SGHDT and YYEEEE. This CDR3 has 13 residues. CDR3 nucleotides: TGTGCCAGCAACAACAGGGGGACCTATGGCTACACCTTC. It is translated as CASNNRGTYGYTF.

The chain links TRBV9 to TRBJ1-2, with a tentative D call TRBD1 (6 bases). The CDR3 sequence is 14 residues long. Per the germline V gene, CDR1 is SGDLS and CDR2 is YYNGEE. V lost 3 bases and J 3 bases, leaving 12 bases between the germline ends. The CDR3 DNA reads TGTGCCAGCAGCGCGGGGGGCGAAGACTATGGCTACACCTTC. Translated: CASSAGGEDYGYTF.

This chain connects TRBV5-1 to TRBJ2-5, with 12 bases that match TRBD1. The V segment lost 2 bases and the J segment 2 bases; nucleotides outside the gene matches: 7. CDR1 and CDR2 (germline): SGHRS, YFSETQ. The CDR3 spans 17 residues. The CDR3 DNA follows: TGCGCCAGCAGCTTCGGGACAGGGGGCGATCGGCAAGAGACCCAGTACTTC. Translation: CASSFGTGGDRQETQYF. The whole variable domain, filled in from reference TRBV5-1 and TRBJ2-5, reads KAGVTQTPRYLIKTRGQQVTLSCSPISGHRSVSWYQQTPGQGLQFLFEYFSETQRNKGNFPGRFSGRQFSNSRSEMNVSTLELGDSALYLCASSFGTGGDRQETQYFGPGTRLLVL.